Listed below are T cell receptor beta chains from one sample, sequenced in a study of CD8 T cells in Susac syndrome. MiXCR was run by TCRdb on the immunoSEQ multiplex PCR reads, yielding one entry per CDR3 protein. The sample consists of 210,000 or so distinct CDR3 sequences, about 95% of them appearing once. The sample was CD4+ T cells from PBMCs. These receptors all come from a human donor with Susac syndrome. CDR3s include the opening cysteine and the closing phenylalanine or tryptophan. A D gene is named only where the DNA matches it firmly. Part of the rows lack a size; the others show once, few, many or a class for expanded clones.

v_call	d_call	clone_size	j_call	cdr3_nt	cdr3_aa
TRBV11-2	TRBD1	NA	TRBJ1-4	TGTGCCAGCAGCTTAGCCGGGACAGGCGCCGAAAAACTGTTTTTT	CASSLAGTGAEKLFF
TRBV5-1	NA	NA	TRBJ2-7	TGCGCCAGCAGCTTAGGCAGGGAATTATCCTACGAGCAGTACTTC	CASSLGRELSYEQYF
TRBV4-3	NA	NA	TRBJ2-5	TGCGCCAGCAGCCAAGACACTAGCTCTTGGAAAGAGACCCAGTACTTC	CASSQDTSSWKETQYF
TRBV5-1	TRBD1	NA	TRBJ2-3	TGCGCCAGCAGCACTTCAGGGGGCGGCGGAGATACGCAGTATTTT	CASSTSGGGGDTQYF
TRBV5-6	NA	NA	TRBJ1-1	TGTGCCAGCAGTTTCCCGACAGGCCCGAACACTGAAGCTTTCTTT	CASSFPTGPNTEAFF
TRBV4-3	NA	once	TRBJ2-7	TGCGCCAGCAGCCAAGAGTGGGTAGGGCCCCACGAGCAGTACTTC	CASSQEWVGPHEQYF
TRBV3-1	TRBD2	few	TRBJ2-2	TGTGCCAGCAGCACGGGGGGGACCACCGGGGAGCTGTTTTTT	CASSTGGTTGELFF
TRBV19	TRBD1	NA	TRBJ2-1	TGTGCCAGTACCCCGGGACAGGGGAATACTGAGCAGTTCTTC	CASTPGQGNTEQFF
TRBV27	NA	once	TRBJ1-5	TGTGCCAGCAGTCGCGGGGCGGGGATGGGCAATCAGCCCCAGCATTTT	CASSRGAGMGNQPQHF
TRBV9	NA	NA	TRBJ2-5	TGTGCCAGCAGCTACCAGGGGGGTCGGGAGACCCAGTACTTC	CASSYQGGRETQYF
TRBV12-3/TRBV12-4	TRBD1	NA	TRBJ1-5	TGTGCCAGCTCCGAGGACAGGAGCAATCAGCCCCAGCATTTT	CASSEDRSNQPQHF
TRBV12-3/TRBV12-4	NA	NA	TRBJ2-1	TGTGCCAGCCAACGGTTTGAAGAGCAGTTCTTC	CASQRFEEQFF
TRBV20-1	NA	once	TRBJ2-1	TGCAGTGCTGGACAAGAGTACAATGAGCAGTTCTTC	CSAGQEYNEQFF
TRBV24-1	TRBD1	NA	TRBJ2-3	TGTGCCACCAGTGATTCCCGACAGGGCCCCGCAGATACGCAGTATTTT	CATSDSRQGPADTQYF
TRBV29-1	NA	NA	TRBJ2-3	TGCAGCGTTGCTCGCAGTGGGATCTCAGATACGCAGTATTTT	CSVARSGISDTQYF
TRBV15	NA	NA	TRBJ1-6	TGTGCCACCAGCAGAGATCACGCCTATAATTCACCCCTCCACTTT	CATSRDHAYNSPLHF
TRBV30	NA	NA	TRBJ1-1	TGTGCCTGGGCCATGAACACTGAAGCTTTCTTT	CAWAMNTEAFF
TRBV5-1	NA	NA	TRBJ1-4	TGCGCCAGCAGCTTACACATGTCTGCAACTAATGAAAAACTGTTTTTT	CASSLHMSATNEKLFF
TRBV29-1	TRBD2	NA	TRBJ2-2	TGCACCGTGGGGCTAGCGGGGGGAAGAGGCGGGGAGCTGTTTTTT	CTVGLAGGRGGELFF
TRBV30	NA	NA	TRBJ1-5	TGTGCCTGGAGTCCTACCAGGGACCAGCCCCAGCATTTT	CAWSPTRDQPQHF
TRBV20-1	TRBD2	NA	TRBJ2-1	TGCAGTGCCCAGGACCTCGGGGGGGCCTACAATGAGCAGTTCTTC	CSAQDLGGAYNEQFF
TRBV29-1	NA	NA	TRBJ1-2	TGCAGCGTTGAAGATCTTTGGGGTAGCCCCGGAGGCTACACCTTC	CSVEDLWGSPGGYTF
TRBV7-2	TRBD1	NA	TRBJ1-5	TGTGCCAGCGGGTTTGGGGGACAGGGACAGCCCCAGCATTTT	CASGFGGQGQPQHF
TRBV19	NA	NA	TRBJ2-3	TGTGCCAGTAGTATACAGGAGGCAGATACGCAGTATTTT	CASSIQEADTQYF
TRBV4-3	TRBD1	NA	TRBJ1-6	TGCGCCAGCAGCCAGGGACAGAGTAATTCACCCCTCCACTTT	CASSQGQSNSPLHF
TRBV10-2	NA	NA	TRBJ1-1	TGCGCCATCAGTGAGAACAGAAACACTGAAGCTTTCTTT	CAISENRNTEAFF